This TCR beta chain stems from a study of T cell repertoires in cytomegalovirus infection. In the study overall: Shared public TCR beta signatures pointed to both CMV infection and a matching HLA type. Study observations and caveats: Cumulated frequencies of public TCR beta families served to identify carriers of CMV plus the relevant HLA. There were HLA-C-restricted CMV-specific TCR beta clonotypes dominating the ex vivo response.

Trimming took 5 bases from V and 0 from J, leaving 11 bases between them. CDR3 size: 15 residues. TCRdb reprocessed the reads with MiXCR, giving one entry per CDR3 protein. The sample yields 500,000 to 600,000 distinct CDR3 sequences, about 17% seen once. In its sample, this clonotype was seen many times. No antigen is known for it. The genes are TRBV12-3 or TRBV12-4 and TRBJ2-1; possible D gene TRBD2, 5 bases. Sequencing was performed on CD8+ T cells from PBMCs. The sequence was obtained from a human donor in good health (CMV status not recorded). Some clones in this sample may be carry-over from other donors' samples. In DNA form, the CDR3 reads TGTGCCAGCAGTCTCCTAGCTGACTCCTACAATGAGCAGTTCTTC. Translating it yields CASSLLADSYNEQFF.